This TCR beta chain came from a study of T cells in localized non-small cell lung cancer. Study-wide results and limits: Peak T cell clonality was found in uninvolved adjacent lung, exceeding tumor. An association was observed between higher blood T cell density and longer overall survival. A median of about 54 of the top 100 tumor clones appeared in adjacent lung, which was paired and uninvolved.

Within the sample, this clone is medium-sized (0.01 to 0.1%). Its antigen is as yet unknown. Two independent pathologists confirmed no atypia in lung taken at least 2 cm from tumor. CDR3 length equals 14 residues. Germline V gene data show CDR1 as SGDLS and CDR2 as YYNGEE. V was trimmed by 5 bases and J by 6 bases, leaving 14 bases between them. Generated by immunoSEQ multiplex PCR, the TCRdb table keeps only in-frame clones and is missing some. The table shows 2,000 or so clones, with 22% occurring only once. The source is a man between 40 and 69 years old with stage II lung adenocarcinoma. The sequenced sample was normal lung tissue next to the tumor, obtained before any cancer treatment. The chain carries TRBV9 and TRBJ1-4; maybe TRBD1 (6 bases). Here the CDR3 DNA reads TGTGCCAGCAGGTACAGGGAGAGGGATGAAAAACTGTTTTTT. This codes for CASRYRERDEKLFF.